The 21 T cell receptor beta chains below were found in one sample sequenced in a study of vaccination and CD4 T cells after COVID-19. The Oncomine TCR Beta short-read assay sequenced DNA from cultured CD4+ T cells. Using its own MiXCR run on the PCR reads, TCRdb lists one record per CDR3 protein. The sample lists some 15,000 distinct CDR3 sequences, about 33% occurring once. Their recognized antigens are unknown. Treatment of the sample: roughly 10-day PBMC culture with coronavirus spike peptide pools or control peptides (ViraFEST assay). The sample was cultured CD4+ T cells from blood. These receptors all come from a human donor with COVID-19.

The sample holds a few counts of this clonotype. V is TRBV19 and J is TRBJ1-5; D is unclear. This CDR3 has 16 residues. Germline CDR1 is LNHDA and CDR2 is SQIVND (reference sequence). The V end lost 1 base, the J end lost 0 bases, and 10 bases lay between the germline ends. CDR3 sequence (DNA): TGTGCCAGTAGTATAGTCAACGGTAATAGCAATCAGCCCCAGCATTTT. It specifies CASSIVNGNSNQPQHF. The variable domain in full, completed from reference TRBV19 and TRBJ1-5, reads DGGITQSPKYLFRKEGQNVTLSCEQNLNHDAMYWYRQDPGQGLRLIYYSQIVNDFQKGDIAEGYSVSREKKESFPLTVTSAQKNPTAFYLCASSIVNGNSNQPQHFGDGTRLSIL.

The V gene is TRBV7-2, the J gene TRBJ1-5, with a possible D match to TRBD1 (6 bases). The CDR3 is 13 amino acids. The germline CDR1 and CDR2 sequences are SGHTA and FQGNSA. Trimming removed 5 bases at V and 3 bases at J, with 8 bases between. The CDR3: CASSRQANQPQHF. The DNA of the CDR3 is TGTGCCAGCAGCCGACAGGCCAATCAGCCCCAGCATTTT.

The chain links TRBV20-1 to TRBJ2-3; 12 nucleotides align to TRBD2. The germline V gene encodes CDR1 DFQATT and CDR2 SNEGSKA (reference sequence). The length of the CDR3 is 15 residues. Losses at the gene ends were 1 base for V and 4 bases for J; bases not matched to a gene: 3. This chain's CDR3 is CSARGLAGGPDTQYF. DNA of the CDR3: TGCAGTGCTAGAGGTCTAGCGGGGGGGCCAGATACGCAGTATTTT.

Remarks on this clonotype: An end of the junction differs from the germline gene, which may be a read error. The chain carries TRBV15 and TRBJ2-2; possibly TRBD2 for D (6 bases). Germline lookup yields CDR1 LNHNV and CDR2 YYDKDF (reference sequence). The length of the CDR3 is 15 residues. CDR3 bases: TGTGCCACCAGCAGAGATCCGGGTGCAACCGGGGGGCTGTTTTTT. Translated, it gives CATSRDPGATGGLFF. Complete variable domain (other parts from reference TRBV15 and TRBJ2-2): DAMVIQNPRYQVTQFGKPVTLSCSQTLNHNVMYWYQQKSSQAPKLLFHYYDKDFNNEADTPDNFQSRRPNTSFCFLDIRSPGLGDTAMYLCATSRDPGATGGLFFGEGSRLTVL.

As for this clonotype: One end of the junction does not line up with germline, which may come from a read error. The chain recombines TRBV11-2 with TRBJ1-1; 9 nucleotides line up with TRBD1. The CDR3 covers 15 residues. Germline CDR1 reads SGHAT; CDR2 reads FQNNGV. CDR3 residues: CASRYTGTGNNEAFF. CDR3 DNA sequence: TGTGCCAGCAGGTATACCGGGACAGGGAACAATGAAGCTTTCTTT.

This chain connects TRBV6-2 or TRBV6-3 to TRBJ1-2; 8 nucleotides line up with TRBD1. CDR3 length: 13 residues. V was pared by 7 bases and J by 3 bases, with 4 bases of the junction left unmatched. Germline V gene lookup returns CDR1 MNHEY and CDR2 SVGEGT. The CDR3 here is CASIDRGDYGYTF. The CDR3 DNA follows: TGTGCCAGCATTGACAGGGGAGACTATGGCTACACCTTC.

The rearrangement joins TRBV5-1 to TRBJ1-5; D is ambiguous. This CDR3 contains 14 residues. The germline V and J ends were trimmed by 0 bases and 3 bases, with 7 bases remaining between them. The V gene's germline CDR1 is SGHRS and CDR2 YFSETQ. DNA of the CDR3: TGCGCCAGCAGCTTGGGCGGGTCCAATCAGCCCCAGCATTTT. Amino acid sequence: CASSLGGSNQPQHF.

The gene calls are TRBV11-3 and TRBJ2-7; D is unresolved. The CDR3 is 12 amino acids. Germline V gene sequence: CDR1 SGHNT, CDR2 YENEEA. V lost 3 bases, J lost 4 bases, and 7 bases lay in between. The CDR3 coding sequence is TGTGCCAGCAGCTTGAAGCAGTACGAGCAGTACTTC. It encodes CASSLKQYEQYF. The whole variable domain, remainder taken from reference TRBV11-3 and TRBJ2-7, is EAGVVQSPRYKIIEKKQPVAFWCNPISGHNTLYWYLQNLGQGPELLIRYENEEAVDDSQLPKDRFSAERLKGVDSTLKIQPAELGDSAVYLCASSLKQYEQYFGPGTRLTVT.

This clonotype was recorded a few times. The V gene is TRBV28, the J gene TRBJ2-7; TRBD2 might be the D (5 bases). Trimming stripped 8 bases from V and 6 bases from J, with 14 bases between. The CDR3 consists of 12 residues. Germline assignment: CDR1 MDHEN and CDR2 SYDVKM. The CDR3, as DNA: TGTGCCAGCGGAGGCCAGGTCGGCGAGCAGTACTTC. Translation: CASGGQVGEQYF.

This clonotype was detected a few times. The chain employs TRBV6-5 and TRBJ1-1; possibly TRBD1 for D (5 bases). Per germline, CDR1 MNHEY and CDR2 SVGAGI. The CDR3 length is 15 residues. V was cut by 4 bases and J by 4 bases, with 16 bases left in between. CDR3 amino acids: CASSFSPQGGTEAFF. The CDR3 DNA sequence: TGTGCCAGCAGTTTCTCCCCCCAGGGCGGCACTGAAGCTTTCTTT.

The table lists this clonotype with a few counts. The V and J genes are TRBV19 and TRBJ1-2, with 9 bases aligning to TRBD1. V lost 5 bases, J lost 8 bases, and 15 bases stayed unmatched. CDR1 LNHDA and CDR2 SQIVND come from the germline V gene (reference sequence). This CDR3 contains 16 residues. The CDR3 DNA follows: TGTGCCAGTAGTTTGACCCGGGACAGGGCTGGGATCGGCTACACCTTC. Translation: CASSLTRDRAGIGYTF.

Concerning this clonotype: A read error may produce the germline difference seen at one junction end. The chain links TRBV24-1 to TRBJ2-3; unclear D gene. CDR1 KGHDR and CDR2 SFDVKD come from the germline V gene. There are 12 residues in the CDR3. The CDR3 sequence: CAASDYTDTQYF. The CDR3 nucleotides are TGTGCCGCCAGTGATTACACAGATACGCAGTATTTT.

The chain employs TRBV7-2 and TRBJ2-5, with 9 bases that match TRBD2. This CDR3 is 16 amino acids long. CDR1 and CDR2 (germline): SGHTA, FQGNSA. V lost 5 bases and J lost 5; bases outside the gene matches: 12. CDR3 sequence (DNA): TGTGCCAGCAGCCCTGACCCGCGGGGGGGCTGGGAGACCCAGTACTTC. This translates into CASSPDPRGGWETQYF.

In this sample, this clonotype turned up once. CDR3 sequence: CASTRTGLNEKLFF. CDR3 coding DNA: TGTGCCAGCACCAGGACAGGACTCAATGAAAAACTGTTTTTT. The rearrangement joins TRBV12-3 or TRBV12-4 to TRBJ1-4, with 7 bases identical to TRBD1. The CDR3 length is 14 residues. Germline trimming cut 7 bases from V and 5 bases from J; bases unmatched to any gene: 7.

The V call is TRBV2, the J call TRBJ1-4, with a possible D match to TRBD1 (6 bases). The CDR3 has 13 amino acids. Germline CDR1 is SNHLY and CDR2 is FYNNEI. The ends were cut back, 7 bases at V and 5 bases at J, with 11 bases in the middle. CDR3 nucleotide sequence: TGTGCCAGCATGTGGACAGAGAATGAAAAACTGTTTTTT. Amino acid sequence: CASMWTENEKLFF.

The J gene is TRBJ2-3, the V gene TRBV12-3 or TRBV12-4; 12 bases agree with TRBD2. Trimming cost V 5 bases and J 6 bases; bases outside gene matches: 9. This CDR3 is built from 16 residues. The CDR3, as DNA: TGTGCCAGCAGTCCTGCTAGCGGGGGGGCCGGGGATACGCAGTATTTT. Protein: CASSPASGGAGDTQYF.

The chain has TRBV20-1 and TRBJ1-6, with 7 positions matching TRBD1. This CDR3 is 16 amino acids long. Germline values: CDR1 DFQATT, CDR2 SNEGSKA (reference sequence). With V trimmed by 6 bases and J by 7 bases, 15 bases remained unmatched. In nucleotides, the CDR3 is TGCAGTGCCGACCCCCCGGGACAGACTCAGAATTCACCCCTCCACTTT. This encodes CSADPPGQTQNSPLHF.

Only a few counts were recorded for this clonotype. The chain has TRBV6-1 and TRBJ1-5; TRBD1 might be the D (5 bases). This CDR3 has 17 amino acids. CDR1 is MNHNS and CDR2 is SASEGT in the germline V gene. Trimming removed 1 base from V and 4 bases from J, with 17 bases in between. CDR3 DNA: TGTGCCAGCAGTGAAGAATTCCGAGGGGTTAGGAATCAGCCCCAGCATTTT. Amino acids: CASSEEFRGVRNQPQHF.

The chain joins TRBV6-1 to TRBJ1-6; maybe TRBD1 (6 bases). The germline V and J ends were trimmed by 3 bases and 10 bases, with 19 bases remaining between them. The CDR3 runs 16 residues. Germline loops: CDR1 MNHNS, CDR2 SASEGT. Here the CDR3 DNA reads TGTGCCAGCAGTGACGGCGGGGGGCTTAGGGACTCACCCCTCCACTTT. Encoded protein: CASSDGGGLRDSPLHF.

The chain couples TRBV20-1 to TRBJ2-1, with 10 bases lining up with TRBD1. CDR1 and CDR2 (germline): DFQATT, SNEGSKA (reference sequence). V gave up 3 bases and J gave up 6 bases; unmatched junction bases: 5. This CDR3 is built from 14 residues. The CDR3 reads CSARLTGGVNEQFF. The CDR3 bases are TGCAGTGCTAGGTTGACAGGGGGCGTCAATGAGCAGTTCTTC.

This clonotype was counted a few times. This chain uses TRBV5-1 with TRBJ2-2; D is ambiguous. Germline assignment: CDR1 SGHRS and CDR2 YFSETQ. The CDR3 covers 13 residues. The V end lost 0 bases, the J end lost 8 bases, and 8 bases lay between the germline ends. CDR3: CASSLDDRGELFF. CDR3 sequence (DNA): TGCGCCAGCAGCTTGGACGATAGGGGGGAGCTGTTTTTT.